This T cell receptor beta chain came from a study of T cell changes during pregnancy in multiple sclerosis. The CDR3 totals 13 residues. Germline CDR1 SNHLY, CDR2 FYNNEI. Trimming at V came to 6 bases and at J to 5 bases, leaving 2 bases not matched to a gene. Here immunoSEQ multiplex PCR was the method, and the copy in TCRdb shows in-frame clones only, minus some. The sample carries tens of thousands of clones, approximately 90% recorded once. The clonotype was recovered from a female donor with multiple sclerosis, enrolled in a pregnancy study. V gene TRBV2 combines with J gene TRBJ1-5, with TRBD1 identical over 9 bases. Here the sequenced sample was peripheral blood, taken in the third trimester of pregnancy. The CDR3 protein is CASRRDRDQPQHF. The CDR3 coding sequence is TGTGCCAGCAGGAGGGACAGGGATCAGCCCCAGCATTTT.